The 3 T cell receptor beta chains below were found in one sample sequenced in a study of OX40 agonist ivuxolimab in advanced cancers. TCRdb keeps only in-frame clones here, not all; method: immunoSEQ multiplex PCR. The sample records some 41,000 clones, roughly 89% being singletons. The sample was CD4+ or CD8+ T cells sorted from blood, taken in a trial of the OX40 agonist ivuxolimab. Source of these receptors: an adult with an advanced solid tumor such as melanoma, head and neck, liver or kidney cancer.

The V and J genes are TRBV6-4 and TRBJ2-3; TRBD2 is a possible D gene (6 bases). V lost 7 bases and J 4 bases, leaving 27 bases between the germline ends. Germline V gives CDR1 MRHNA, CDR2 SNTAGT. The CDR3 contains 18 residues. The CDR3 nucleotides read TGTGCCAGCACCTCCCCCGGGACTGCAACCCTCCGACCAGATACGCAGTATTTT. This gives the protein CASTSPGTATLRPDTQYF.

The chain recombines TRBV5-4 with TRBJ1-2; maybe TRBD1 (6 bases). The CDR3 sequence is 15 residues long. Germline CDR1 and CDR2: SGHNT and YYREEE (reference sequence). The V and J ends lost 4 bases and 3 bases respectively, with 16 bases between them. CDR3 amino acids: CASSPGEGVYYGYTF. Written as DNA, the CDR3 is TGTGCCAGCAGCCCGGGGGAGGGGGTTTACTATGGCTACACCTTC.

The V call is TRBV18, the J call TRBJ2-5, with D maybe TRBD1 (5 bases). V shed 2 bases and J shed 6 bases, with 16 bases lying between them. Germline loops: CDR1 KGHSH, CDR2 LQKENI. The CDR3 sequence is 15 residues long. The CDR3 DNA is TGTGCCAGCTCACCAGTATCGCGGACAATAAAGACCCAGTACTTC. Amino acids: CASSPVSRTIKTQYF.